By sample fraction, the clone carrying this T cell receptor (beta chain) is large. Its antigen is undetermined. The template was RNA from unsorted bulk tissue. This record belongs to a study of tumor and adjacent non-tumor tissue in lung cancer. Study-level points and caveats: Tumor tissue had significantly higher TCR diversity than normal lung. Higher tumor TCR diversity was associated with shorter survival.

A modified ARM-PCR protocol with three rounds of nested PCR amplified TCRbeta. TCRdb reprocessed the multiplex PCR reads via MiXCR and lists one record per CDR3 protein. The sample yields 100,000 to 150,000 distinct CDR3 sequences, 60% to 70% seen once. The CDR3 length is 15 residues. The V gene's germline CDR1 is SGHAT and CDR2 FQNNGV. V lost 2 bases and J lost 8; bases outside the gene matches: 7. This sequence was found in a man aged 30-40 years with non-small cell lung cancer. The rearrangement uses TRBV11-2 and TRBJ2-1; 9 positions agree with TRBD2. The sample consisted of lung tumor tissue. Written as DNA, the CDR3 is TGTGCCAGCAGCTTAATCCTAGCGGGGATTGATGAGCAGTTCTTC. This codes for CASSLILAGIDEQFF.